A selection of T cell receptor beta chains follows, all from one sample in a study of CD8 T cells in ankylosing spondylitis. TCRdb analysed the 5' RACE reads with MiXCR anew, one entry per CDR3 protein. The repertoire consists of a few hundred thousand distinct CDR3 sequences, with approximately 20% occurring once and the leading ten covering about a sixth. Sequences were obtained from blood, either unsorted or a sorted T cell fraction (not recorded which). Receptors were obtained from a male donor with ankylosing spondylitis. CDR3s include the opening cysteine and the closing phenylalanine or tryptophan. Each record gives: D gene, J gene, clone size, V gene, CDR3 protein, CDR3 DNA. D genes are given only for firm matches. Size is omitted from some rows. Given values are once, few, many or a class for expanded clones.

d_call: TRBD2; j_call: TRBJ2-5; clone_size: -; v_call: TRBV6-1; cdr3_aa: CASSHTGGLQETQYF; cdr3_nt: TGTGCCAGCAGTCATACGGGAGGCCTCCAAGAGACCCAGTACTTC
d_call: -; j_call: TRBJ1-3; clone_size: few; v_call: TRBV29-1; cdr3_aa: CSPPLMSWTDLTLAGNTIYF; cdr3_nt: TGCAGCCCACCTTTAATGTCTTGGACAGATTTAACTCTGGCGGGAAACACCATATATTTT
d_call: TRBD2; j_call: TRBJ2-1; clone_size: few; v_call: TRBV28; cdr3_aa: CASSPTSGWYNEQFF; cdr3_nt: TGTGCCAGCAGTCCGACTAGCGGGTGGTACAATGAGCAGTTCTTC
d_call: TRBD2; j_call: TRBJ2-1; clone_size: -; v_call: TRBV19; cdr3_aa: CASSMTSGGLHEQFF; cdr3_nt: TGTGCCAGTAGTATGACTAGCGGAGGGTTACATGAGCAGTTCTTC
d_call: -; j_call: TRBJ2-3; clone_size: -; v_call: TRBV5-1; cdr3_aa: CASRDGTVTQYF; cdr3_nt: TGCGCCAGCAGGGACGGCACAGTTACGCAGTATTTT
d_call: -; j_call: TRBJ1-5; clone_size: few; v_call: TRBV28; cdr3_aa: CASKGGNSNQPQHF; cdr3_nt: TGTGCCAGCAAGGGGGGTAATAGCAATCAGCCCCAGCATTTT
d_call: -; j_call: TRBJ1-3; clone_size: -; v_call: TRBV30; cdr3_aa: CAWTSGSSGNTIYF; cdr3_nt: TGTGCCTGGACCTCCGGGAGCTCTGGAAACACCATATATTTT
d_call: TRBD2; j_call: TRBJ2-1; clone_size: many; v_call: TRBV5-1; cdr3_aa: CASRDGTSGTKIVSYNEQFF; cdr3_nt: TGCGCCAGCAGAGATGGGACTAGCGGGACAAAAATAGTTTCCTACAATGAGCAGTTCTTC
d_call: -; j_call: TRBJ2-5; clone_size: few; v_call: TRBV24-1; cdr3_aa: CATSDWTPQETQYF; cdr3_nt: TGTGCCACCAGTGATTGGACACCGCAAGAGACCCAGTACTTC
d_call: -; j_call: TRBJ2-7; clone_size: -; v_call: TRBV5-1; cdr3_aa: CASSSQPRGSYEQYF; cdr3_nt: TGCGCCAGCAGCTCACAACCCAGGGGTTCCTACGAGCAGTACTTC
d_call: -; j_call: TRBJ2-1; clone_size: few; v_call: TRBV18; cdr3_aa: CASSPWGTRRFEQFF; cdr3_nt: TGTGCCAGCTCACCATGGGGGACCCGTCGTTTTGAGCAGTTCTTC
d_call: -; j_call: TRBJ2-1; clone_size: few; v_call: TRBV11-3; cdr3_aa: CASSSHRRDEQFF; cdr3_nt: TGTGCCAGCAGCTCCCATAGGAGGGATGAGCAGTTCTTC
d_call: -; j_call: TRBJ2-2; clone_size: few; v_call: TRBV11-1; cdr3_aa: CASSPHDTGELFF; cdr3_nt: TGTGCCAGCAGCCCCCACGACACCGGGGAGCTGTTTTTT
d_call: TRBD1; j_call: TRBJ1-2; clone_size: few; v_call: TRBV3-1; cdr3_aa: CASSQDRGTGYNYGYTF; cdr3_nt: TGTGCCAGCAGCCAAGATCGAGGGACAGGCTACAACTATGGCTACACCTTC
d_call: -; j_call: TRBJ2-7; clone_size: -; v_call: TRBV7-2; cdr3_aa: CASSPSTTFGYEQYF; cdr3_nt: TGTGCCAGCAGCCCTTCAACAACTTTTGGATACGAGCAGTACTTC
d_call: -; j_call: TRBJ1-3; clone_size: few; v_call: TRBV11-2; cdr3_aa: CASSLTGTWPLDTIYF; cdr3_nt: TGTGCCAGCAGCTTAACCGGGACTTGGCCCCTGGACACCATATATTTT
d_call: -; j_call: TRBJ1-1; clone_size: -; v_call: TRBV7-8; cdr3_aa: CASSLARWGTEAFF; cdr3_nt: TGTGCCAGCAGCTTAGCGCGTTGGGGCACTGAAGCTTTCTTT
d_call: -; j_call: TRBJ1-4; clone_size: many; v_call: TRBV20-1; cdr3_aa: CSARDQRTENEKLFF; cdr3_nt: TGCAGTGCTAGGGATCAAAGGACTGAAAATGAAAAACTGTTTTTT
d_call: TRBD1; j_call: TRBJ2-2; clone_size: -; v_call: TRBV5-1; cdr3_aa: CASEAGTGESELFF; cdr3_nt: TGCGCCAGCGAAGCCGGGACAGGGGAGTCGGAGCTGTTTTTT
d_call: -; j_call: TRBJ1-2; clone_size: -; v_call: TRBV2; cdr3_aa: CASTRSGSYGYTF; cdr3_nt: TGTGCCAGCACTCGGTCAGGTTCCTATGGCTACACCTTC
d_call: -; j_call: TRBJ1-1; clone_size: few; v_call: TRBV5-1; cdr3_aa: CASSFLITTENTEAFF; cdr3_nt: TGCGCCAGCAGCTTCCTCATAACGACAGAGAACACTGAAGCTTTCTTT
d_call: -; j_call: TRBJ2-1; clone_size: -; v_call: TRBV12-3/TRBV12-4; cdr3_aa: CASTRTTLYNEQFF; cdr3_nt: TGTGCCAGCACTCGGACTACACTGTACAATGAGCAGTTCTTC
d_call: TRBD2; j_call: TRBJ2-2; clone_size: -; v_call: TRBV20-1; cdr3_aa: CSARDNRGGNTGELFF; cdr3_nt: TGCAGTGCTAGAGATAACCGCGGGGGTAACACCGGGGAGCTGTTTTTT
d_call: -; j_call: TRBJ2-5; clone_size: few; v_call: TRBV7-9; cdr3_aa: CASSLSIAGQETQYF; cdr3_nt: TGTGCCAGCAGCTTATCTATCGCAGGTCAAGAGACCCAGTACTTC
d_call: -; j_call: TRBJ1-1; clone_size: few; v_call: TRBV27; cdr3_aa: CASSFISFATGDLNTEAFF; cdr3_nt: TGTGCCAGCAGTTTTATTTCGTTCGCGACGGGTGATTTGAACACTGAAGCTTTCTTT
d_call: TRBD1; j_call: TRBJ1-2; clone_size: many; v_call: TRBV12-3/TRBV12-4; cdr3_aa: CASSLTGNYGYTF; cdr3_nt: TGTGCCAGCAGTTTGACAGGGAACTATGGCTACACCTTC
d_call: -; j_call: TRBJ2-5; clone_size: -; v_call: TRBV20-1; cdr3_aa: CSAGRPGQVEETQYF; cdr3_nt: TGCAGTGCCGGACGACCGGGGCAGGTTGAGGAGACCCAGTACTTC
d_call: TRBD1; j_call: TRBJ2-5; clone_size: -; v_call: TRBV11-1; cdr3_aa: CASSRQGGRETQYF; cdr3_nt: TGTGCCAGCAGCCGACAGGGTGGAAGGGAGACCCAGTACTTC
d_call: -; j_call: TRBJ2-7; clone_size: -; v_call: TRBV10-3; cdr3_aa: CAISDRPYEQYF; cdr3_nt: TGTGCCATCAGTGACCGGCCCTACGAGCAGTACTTC
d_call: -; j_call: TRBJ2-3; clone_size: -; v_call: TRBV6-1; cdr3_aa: CASSEVRPVAQYF; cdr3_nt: TGTGCCAGCAGTGAGGTTCGGCCGGTCGCGCAGTATTTT
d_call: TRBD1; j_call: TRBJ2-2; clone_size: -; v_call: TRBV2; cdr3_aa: CASSERDSRRGTGELFF; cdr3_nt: TGTGCCAGCAGTGAAAGGGACAGCCGTCGTGGCACCGGGGAGCTGTTTTTT
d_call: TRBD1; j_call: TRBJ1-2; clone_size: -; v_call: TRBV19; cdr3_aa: CASSGDRGNIGYTF; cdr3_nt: TGTGCCAGTAGTGGCGACAGGGGCAATATCGGCTACACCTTC
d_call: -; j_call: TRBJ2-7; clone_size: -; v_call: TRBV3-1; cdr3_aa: CASSQVSREGEQYF; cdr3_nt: TGTGCCAGCAGCCAAGTAAGCAGGGAAGGCGAGCAGTACTTC
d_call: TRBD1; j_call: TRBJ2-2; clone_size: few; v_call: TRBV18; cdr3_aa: CASSQDRGPTGELFF; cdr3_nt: TGTGCCAGCTCACAAGACAGGGGCCCCACCGGGGAGCTGTTTTTT
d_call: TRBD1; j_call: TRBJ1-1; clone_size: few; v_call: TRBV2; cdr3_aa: CASSGDRRRAFF; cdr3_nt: TGTGCCAGCAGTGGGGACAGAAGACGAGCTTTCTTT
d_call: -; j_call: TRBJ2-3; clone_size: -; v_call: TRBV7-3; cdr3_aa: CASSPRGLDTQYF; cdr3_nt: TGTGCCAGCAGCCCCAGGGGATTGGATACGCAGTATTTT
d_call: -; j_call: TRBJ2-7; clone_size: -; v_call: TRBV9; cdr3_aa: CASSVAADTYEQYF; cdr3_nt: TGTGCCAGCAGCGTAGCGGCGGACACCTACGAGCAGTACTTC
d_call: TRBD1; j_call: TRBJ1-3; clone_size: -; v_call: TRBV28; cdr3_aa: CASTRQGWSGNTIYF; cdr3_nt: TGTGCCAGCACCCGACAGGGGTGGTCTGGAAACACCATATATTTT
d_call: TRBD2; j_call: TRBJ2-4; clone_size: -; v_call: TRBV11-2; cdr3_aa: CASSPRASGVAKNIQYF; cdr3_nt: TGTGCCAGCAGCCCCCGGGCTAGCGGGGTAGCCAAAAACATTCAGTACTTC
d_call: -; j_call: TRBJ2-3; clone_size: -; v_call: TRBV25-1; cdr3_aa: CASSERGSRTQYF; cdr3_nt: TGTGCCAGCAGTGAAAGGGGGTCACGGACGCAGTATTTT
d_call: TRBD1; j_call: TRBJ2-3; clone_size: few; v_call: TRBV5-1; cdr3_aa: CASSLRGRKTDTQYF; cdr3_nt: TGCGCCAGCAGCTTGAGGGGGCGGAAAACAGATACGCAGTATTTT
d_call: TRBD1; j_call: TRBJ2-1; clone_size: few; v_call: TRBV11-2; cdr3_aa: CASSSDRVLGYEQFF; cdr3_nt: TGTGCCAGCAGTTCCGACAGGGTCTTAGGATATGAGCAGTTCTTC
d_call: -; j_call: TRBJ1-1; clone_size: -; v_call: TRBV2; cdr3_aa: CASSEAGLTNTEAFF; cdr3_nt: TGTGCCAGCAGTGAAGCGGGACTGACGAACACTGAAGCTTTCTTT
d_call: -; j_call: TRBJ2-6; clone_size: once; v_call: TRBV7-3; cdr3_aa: CASSPSNGGANVLTF; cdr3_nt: TGTGCCAGCAGCCCATCCAACGGTGGGGCCAACGTCCTGACTTTC
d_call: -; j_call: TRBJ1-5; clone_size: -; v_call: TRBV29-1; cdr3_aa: CSVEGENSNQPQHF; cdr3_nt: TGCAGCGTTGAAGGAGAAAATAGCAATCAGCCCCAGCATTTT
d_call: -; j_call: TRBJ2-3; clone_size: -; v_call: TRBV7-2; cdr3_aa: CASTDRVADTQYF; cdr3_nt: TGTGCCAGCACGGATCGGGTCGCAGATACGCAGTATTTT
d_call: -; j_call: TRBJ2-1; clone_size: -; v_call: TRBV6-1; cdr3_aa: CASSENRPNEQFF; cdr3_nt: TGTGCCAGCAGTGAAAACAGGCCCAATGAGCAGTTCTTC
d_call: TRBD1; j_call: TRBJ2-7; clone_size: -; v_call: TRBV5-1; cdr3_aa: CASSTGTGVFSVEQYF; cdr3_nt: TGCGCCAGCAGCACCGGGACAGGTGTTTTCTCCGTCGAGCAGTACTTC
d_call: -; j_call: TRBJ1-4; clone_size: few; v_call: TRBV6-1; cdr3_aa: CASRIELGEKLFF; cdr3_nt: TGTGCCAGCCGGATTGAGTTAGGGGAAAAACTGTTTTTT
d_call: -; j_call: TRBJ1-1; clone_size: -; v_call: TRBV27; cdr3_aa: CASSSWSGAFF; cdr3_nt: TGTGCCAGCAGTTCCTGGAGCGGAGCTTTCTTT